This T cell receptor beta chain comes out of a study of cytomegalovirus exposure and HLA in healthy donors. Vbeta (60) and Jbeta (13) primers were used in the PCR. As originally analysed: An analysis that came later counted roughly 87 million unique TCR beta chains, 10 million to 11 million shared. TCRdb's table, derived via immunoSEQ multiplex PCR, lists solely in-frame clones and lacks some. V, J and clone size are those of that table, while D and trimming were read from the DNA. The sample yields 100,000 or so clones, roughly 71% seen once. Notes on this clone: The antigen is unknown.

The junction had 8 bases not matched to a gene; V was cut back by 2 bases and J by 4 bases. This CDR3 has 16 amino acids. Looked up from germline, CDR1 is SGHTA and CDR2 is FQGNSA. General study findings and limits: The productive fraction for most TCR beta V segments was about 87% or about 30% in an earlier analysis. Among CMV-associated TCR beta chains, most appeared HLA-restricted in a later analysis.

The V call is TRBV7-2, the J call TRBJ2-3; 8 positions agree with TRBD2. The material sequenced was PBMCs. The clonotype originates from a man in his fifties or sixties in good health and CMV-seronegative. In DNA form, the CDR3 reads TGTGCCAGCAGCTTACCTCGGGAGGGGTTAGCAGATACGCAGTATTTT. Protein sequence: CASSLPREGLADTQYF.